This T cell receptor (beta chain) stems from a study of cytomegalovirus exposure and HLA in healthy donors. General study results and limits: Fewer N-insertions than the roughly 630-donor mean were reportedly shown by an Asian-associated ancestry cluster in a later analysis. In a later analysis, the majority of CMV-associated beta chains seemingly showed HLA restriction. Productive status was seen about 90% or about 30% of the time for most TCR beta V segments in an earlier analysis.

This clone came up once. Antigen unknown. Germline V gives CDR1 SGHTA, CDR2 FQGNSA. The CDR3 spans 18 residues. V lost 1 base and J lost 0, with 16 bases in between. 60 Vbeta and 13 Jbeta primers were used in PCR. Measured with immunoSEQ multiplex PCR; TCRdb has only the in-frame clones, and not every one. This table holds around 140,000 clones, roughly 75% found once. The sequence came from a female donor in good health and CMV-seronegative. Sequenced input: PBMCs. The J gene is TRBJ1-3, the V gene TRBV7-2; D is uncertain. In nucleotides, the CDR3 is TGTGCCAGCAGCTTAGGAGTTCCGGGAAGTACCTCTGGAAACACCATATATTTT. Its translation: CASSLGVPGSTSGNTIYF.